This entry features one TCR beta chain sequence. The antigen is unknown. The entry originates in a study of CD8+ T cells in alopecia areata. The treatment denotes: oral pan-JAK inhibitor, 5-10 mg twice daily. Lesional scalp punch biopsies and peripheral blood came from alopecia areata patients. Looked up from germline, CDR1 is MNHEY and CDR2 is SVGAGI. Trimming cost V 5 bases and J 2 bases, with 12 bases left between them. The CDR3 length is 14 residues. RNA extraction and reverse transcription yielded cDNA as sequencing template. Sequenced by immunoSEQ multiplex PCR; TCRdb stores in-frame clones only, minus some. Of approximately 190,000 clones listed, roughly 50% were seen once; the top ten hold 5% to 6%. Study results and limitations: Compared with normal scalp, lesional scalp had higher clonality and more expanded CD8+ clones. Within the top 100, expanded CD8+ clones significantly decreased with tofacitinib, as did scalp clonality.

This clonotype was obtained from a human donor with alopecia areata. V and J are TRBV6-5 and TRBJ2-5; either TRBD1 or TRBD2 may supply D (5 bases each). The input for sequencing was CD4+ T cells sorted from blood, taken at week 24, from a patient treated with tofacitinib. The CDR3, as DNA: TGTGCCAGCAGTGTCGGTGGGGGTCAAGAGACCCAGTACTTC. It specifies CASSVGGGQETQYF.